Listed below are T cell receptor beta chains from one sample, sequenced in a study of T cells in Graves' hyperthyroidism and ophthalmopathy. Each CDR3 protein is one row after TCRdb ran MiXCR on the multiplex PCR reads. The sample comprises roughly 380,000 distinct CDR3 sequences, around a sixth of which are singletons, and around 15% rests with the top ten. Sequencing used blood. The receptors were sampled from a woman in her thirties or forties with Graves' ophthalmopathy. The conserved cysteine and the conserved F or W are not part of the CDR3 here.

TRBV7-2 ASSLGAGGLTETQY
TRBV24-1 ATSDLGRARPGELF
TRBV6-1 ASSATRLAGAGEQY
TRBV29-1 SVEEGGSGNTIY
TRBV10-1 ASSGTSGSGFGYEQY
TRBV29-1 SVLGLAGGLETQY
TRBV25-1 ASSESHGGYGYT
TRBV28 ASSSPPQGNHEQY
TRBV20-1 SGRSRTSGQETQY
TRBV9 ASSVEISGTTGELF
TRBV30 AWMGAGGANVLT
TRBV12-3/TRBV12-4 ASSLGQGRTGANVLT
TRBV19 ASSMGQTETQY
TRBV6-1 ASTSSGTGDNQPQH
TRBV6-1 ASSEYRGYNQPQH
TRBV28 ASSPLTVNYGYT
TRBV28 ASSQTSGRFYEQY
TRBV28 ASSLSGSSGNTIY
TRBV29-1 SVEALGTSGTYEQY
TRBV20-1 SAPNWGNYGYT
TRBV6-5 ASSSPWTSGYEQY
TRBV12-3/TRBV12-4 ASNRIPPGYEQY
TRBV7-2 ASSLGGGMNTEAF
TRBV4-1 ASSQDGLGMKPQH
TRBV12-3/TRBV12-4 ASSFPVAGGNTDTQY
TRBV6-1 ASSERTSGKNEQY
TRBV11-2 ASSLTGENTIY
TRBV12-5 ASGLISGELF
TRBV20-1 SARDRGRLNTEAF
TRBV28 ASSPGPLNQPQH
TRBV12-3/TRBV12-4 ASSLGVLVDSPLH
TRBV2 ASSVGYEQY
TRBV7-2 ASRRGGTNQPQH
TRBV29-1 SVDGKNANTGELF
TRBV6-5 ASSYSFGEIVGEQY
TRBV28 ASSTRDTRSGNTIY
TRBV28 ASRPLVGSSYEQF
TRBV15 ATSRAGTSVPNEQF
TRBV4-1 ASSQVHRYQETQY
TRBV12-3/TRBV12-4 ASRRQGRNVEAF
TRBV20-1 SARDGGVGLGNQPQH
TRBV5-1 ASSLTGTLQETQY
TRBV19 ASSIGDSRYEQY
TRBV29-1 SVLRGNSEAF
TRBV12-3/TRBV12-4 ASSRIGGTEAF
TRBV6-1 ASSVWGGSNQPQH
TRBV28 ASSLLAAEAF
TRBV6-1 ASKSSSYEQY
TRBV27 ASSPWTGEEYEQY
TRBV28 ASRGLAGGYGELF
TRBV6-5 ASSYSTDSYGYT
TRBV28 ASTTAGGPGEELF